Included here is one T cell receptor beta chain sequence, with context. Antigen unknown. Produced via immunoSEQ multiplex PCR; TCRdb's table is partial and in-frame only. The table lists under 75,000 clones, approximately 95% of them singletons. This sample was taken from a study of cytomegalovirus exposure and HLA in healthy donors. Study details: In a later analysis, it was reported that the 110 or so validation repertoires had been produced on the same platform as the 700 or so repertoires belonging to the first cohort.

Study-wide findings and caveats: The finding came from a later analysis; first-cohort TCR clusters tended to co-occur in the 95 to 150 validation repertoires. A list of approximately 150 TCR beta chains associated with cytomegalovirus was given.

The donors were in the roughly 130-subject validation cohort, distinct from the approximately 700-subject first cohort. The sequencing input was PBMCs. The receptor comes from a woman between 18 and 29 years old in good health and CMV-seronegative.

The CDR3 loop is CASKFWGLYGYTF. As DNA, the CDR3 is TGTGCCAGCAAGTTCTGGGGCCTCTATGGCTACACCTTC. This sequence joins TRBV6-1 and TRBJ1-2; tentative D call: TRBD1 (5 bases). The CDR3 covers 13 residues. Trimming pared 7 bases from V and 4 bases from J, leaving 13 bases between. CDR1 is MNHNS, CDR2 SASEGT, per germline.